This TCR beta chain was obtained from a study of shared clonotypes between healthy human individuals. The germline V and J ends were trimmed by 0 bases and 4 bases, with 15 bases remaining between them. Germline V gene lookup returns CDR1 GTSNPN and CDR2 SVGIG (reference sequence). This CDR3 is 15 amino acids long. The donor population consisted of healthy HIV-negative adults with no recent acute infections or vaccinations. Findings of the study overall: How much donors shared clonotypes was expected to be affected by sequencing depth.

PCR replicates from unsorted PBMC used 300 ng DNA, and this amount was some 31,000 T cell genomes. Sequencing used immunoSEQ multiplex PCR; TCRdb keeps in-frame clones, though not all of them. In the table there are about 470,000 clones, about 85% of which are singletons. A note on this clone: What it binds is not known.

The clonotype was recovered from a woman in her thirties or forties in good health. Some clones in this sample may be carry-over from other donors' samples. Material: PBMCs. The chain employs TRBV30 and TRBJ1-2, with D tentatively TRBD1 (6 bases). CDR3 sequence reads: CAWSVEAGVGYGYTF. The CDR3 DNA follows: TGTGCCTGGAGTGTTGAGGCAGGGGTAGGCTATGGCTACACCTTC.